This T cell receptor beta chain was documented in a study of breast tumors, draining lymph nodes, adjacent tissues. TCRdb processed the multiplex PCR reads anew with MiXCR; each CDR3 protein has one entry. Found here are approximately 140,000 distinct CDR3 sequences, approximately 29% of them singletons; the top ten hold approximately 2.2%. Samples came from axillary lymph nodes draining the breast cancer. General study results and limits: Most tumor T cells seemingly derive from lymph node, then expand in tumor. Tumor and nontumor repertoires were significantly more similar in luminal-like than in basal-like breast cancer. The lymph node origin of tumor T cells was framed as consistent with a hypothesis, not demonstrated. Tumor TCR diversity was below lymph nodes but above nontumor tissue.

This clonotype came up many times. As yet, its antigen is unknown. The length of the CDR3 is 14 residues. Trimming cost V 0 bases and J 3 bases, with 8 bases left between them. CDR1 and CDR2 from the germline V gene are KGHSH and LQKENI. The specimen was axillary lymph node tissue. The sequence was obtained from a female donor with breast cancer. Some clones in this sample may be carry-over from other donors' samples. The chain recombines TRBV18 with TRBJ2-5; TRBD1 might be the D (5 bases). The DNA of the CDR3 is TGTGCCAGCTCACCACCGTACAGGAAAGAGACCCAGTACTTC. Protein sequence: CASSPPYRKETQYF.